The 15 T cell receptor beta chains below were found in one sample sequenced in a study of blood T cell repertoires in COVID-19. Data came from immunoSEQ multiplex PCR; TCRdb stores just in-frame clones and leaves some out. The sample contains 100,000 to 120,000 clones, roughly 76% of which appear only once. The sample consisted of peripheral blood. The receptors stem from a woman aged 55 to 70 with acute or convalescent COVID-19.

The chain is built from TRBV3-1 (or the pseudogene TRBV3-2) and TRBJ1-5; 7 nucleotides line up with TRBD1. V shed 1 base, J shed 7 bases, and the junction held 7 bases outside the gene matches. CDR1 is LGHDT, CDR2 YNNKEL, per germline (reference sequence). This CDR3 comprises 15 residues. CDR3 region: CASSQAQGVGQPQHF. The CDR3 coding sequence is TGTGCCAGCAGCCAAGCTCAGGGGGTCGGACAGCCCCAGCATTTT.

There are many counts of this clone. This chain uses TRBV9 with TRBJ2-2, with 8 positions matching TRBD2. The CDR3 has 17 residues. Germline lookup yields CDR1 SGDLS and CDR2 YYNGEE. With 5 bases clipped from V and 1 base from J, the junction kept 10 bases outside the gene matches. The CDR3 coding sequence is TGTGCCAGCAGACACAGTCGTAGCGGGGAGAACACCGGGGAGCTGTTTTTT. It specifies CASRHSRSGENTGELFF.

The rearrangement uses TRBV4-3 and TRBJ2-7; D is undetermined. CDR1 and CDR2 from the germline V gene are LGHNA and YSLEER. V was cut by 0 bases and J by 0 bases, with 12 bases left in between. This CDR3 is 16 amino acids long. The CDR3 loop is CASSQDMRAISYEQYF. In DNA form, the CDR3 reads TGCGCCAGCAGCCAAGATATGAGAGCGATCTCCTACGAGCAGTACTTC.

In this sample, this clone turned up a few times. The V gene is TRBV6-2 or TRBV6-3, the J gene TRBJ1-1; D gene uncertain. Germline CDR1 and CDR2: MNHEY and SVGEGT. The V gene lost 0 bases and the J gene lost 0 bases, with 11 bases spanning the gap. This CDR3 has 16 amino acids. The CDR3 DNA follows: TGTGCCAGCAGTTACTCGAGTTACGGGATGAACACTGAAGCTTTCTTT. Protein: CASSYSSYGMNTEAFF.

V is TRBV6-5 and J is TRBJ2-1, with 12 bases lining up with TRBD2. V lost 6 bases, J lost 8 bases, and 8 bases stayed unmatched. The CDR3 loop spans 15 amino acids. Germline lookup yields CDR1 MNHEY and CDR2 SVGAGI. The CDR3 is CASSRTSGEFYEQFF. As DNA, the CDR3 is TGTGCCAGCAGCAGGACTAGCGGGGAATTCTATGAGCAGTTCTTC.

The rearrangement uses TRBV6-2 or TRBV6-3 and TRBJ2-3; TRBD2 might be the D (6 bases). The CDR3 is made up of 16 amino acids. Trimming took 2 bases from V and 6 from J, leaving 18 bases between them. Germline CDR1 MNHEY, CDR2 SVGEGT. In nucleotides, the CDR3 is TGTGCCAGCAGTTACAGGAGGGACTCTGAGAGGGATACGCAGTATTTT. Residues: CASSYRRDSERDTQYF.

The chain combines TRBV5-1 with TRBJ2-3; TRBD1 matches at 7 bases. This CDR3 has 15 residues. The germline CDR1 and CDR2 sequences are SGHRS and YFSETQ. The V segment lost 1 base and the J segment 6 bases; nucleotides outside the gene matches: 8. In DNA form, the CDR3 reads TGCGCCAGCAGCTTGAGACAGGGATCTACGGATACGCAGTATTTT. Residues: CASSLRQGSTDTQYF.

Note on this clone: Other DNA sequences from this sample encode an identical CDR3 as well. The chain carries TRBV7-6 and TRBJ1-2, with 7 bases fitting TRBD1. There are 13 residues in the CDR3. Germline trimming cut 5 bases from V and 2 bases from J; bases unmatched to any gene: 2. CDR1 and CDR2 from the germline V gene are SGHVS and FNYEAQ. The CDR3, as DNA: TGTGCCAGCAGCCCGACAGGGAACTATGGCTACACCTTC. This translates into CASSPTGNYGYTF.

This chain connects TRBV5-1 to TRBJ2-7, with D possibly matching TRBD2 (6 bases). The CDR3 length is 14 residues. V lost 2 bases, J lost 0 bases, and 9 bases lay in between. Per the germline V gene, CDR1 is SGHRS and CDR2 is YFSETQ. The CDR3 coding sequence is TGCGCCAGCAGCTTCGGGAGCAGCTCCTACGAGCAGTACTTC. This encodes CASSFGSSSYEQYF.

This rearrangement joins TRBV2 to TRBJ1-4; no reliable D call. V lost 4 bases and J lost 5, with 14 bases in between. The germline CDR1 and CDR2 sequences are SNHLY and FYNNEI. The CDR3 is 15 residues long. This CDR3 reads CASSALGSGNEKLFF. CDR3 DNA: TGTGCCAGCAGTGCATTGGGGAGTGGAAATGAAAAACTGTTTTTT. The complete variable domain, with remaining parts taken from reference TRBV2 and TRBJ1-4, reads EPEVTQTPSHQVTQMGQEVILRCVPISNHLYFYWYRQILGQKVEFLVSFYNNEISEKSEIFDDQFSVERPDGSNFTLKIRSTKLEDSAMYFCASSALGSGNEKLFFGSGTQLSVL.

V gene TRBV28 combines with J gene TRBJ1-4; possible D gene TRBD1, 5 bases. Germline CDR1 is MDHEN and CDR2 is SYDVKM. The CDR3 sequence is 14 residues long. Trimming shortened V by 8 bases and J by 8 bases, and 18 bases separated the two germline ends. This CDR3 is CASRGVMVGEKLFF. In DNA form, the CDR3 reads TGTGCCAGCCGGGGGGTTATGGTCGGGGAAAAACTGTTTTTT.

V usage is TRBV7-2 and J usage is TRBJ1-3; 9 nucleotides line up with TRBD1. Germline CDR1 is SGHTA and CDR2 is FQGNSA. V was pared by 6 bases and J by 7 bases, with 13 bases of the junction left unmatched. This CDR3 comprises 16 residues. The CDR3 nucleotides read TGTGCCAGCAGACCTCCGGGACAGGGAGTATTGAACACCATATATTTT. It translates to CASRPPGQGVLNTIYF.

This chain links TRBV3-1 (or the pseudogene TRBV3-2) with TRBJ1-1, with a weak D call TRBD1 (6 bases). Per germline, CDR1 LGHDT and CDR2 YNNKEL (reference sequence). The CDR3 totals 11 residues. With 4 bases removed from V and 8 bases from J, the gap between germline ends came to 8 bases. The DNA for the CDR3 is TGTGCCAGCAGCCCCGGGACAGAAGCTTTCTTT. It yields the protein CASSPGTEAFF.

V and J are TRBV2 and TRBJ2-3, with TRBD1 matching over 10 bases. Germline assignment: CDR1 SNHLY and CDR2 FYNNEI. Trimming at V came to 8 bases and at J to 8 bases, leaving 13 bases not matched to a gene. The length of the CDR3 is 15 residues. As DNA, the CDR3 is TGTGCCAGCTCGACGCAGGGACAGGGGCTGGTTACGCAGTATTTT. This translates into CASSTQGQGLVTQYF.

This sequence joins TRBV11-2 and TRBJ1-5, with TRBD1 as a possible D gene (6 bases). Germline V gene data show CDR1 as SGHAT and CDR2 as FQNNGV. V shed 1 base and J shed 3 bases, with 10 bases lying between them. This CDR3 contains 15 residues. The CDR3 region has the DNA TGTGCCAGCAGCTTAGCCGGGGGGGCCAATCAGCCCCAGCATTTT. Its protein is CASSLAGGANQPQHF.